The rows below give T cell receptor beta chains drawn from one sample of a study of Tregs in tolerant kidney transplant recipients. Data came from immunoSEQ multiplex PCR; TCRdb stores just in-frame clones and leaves some out. The data hold 100,000 to 150,000 clones, with about 90% observed a single time. Sequenced sample: CD4+ T cells from blood. These receptors were obtained from a human donor in good health. Each CDR3 is given with its conserved first and last residue. Each record gives: D gene, V gene, clone size, J gene, CDR3 DNA, CDR3 protein. The D gene is left open where the match is weak. Rows give clone size only sometimes, using once, few, many, or a class for an expanded clone.

-,TRBV7-8,-,TRBJ1-3,TGTGCCAGCAGCTCCTACTCAGGAAGTAGAAACACCATATATTTT,CASSSYSGSRNTIYF
-,TRBV19,-,TRBJ1-1,TGTGCCAGTAGTATTGAAGGCACTGAAGCTTTCTTT,CASSIEGTEAFF
-,TRBV19,-,TRBJ1-5,TGTGCCAGTAGTATAGCCGGAGGCACTCTGGGAAGTCAGCCCCAGCATTTT,CASSIAGGTLGSQPQHF
TRBD2,TRBV10-3,-,TRBJ2-1,TGTGCCATCAGCCGACTAGCGGGGGACGAGGGTGAGCAGTTCTTC,CAISRLAGDEGEQFF
TRBD1,TRBV5-4,-,TRBJ2-4,TGTGCCAGCAGCCCGGGACAGGAAAACATTCAGTACTTC,CASSPGQENIQYF
-,TRBV11-2,-,TRBJ2-2,TGTGCCAGCAGCCCTGTACGAGGCACCGGGGAGCTGTTTTTT,CASSPVRGTGELFF
TRBD2,TRBV25-1,-,TRBJ2-7,TGTGCCAGCAGCCCAAAGCGGGGCCTAGCGAGCGAGCAGTACTTC,CASSPKRGLASEQYF
-,TRBV10-1,-,TRBJ2-2,TGCGCCAGCAGTATAAACAGGGTTGGCACCGGGGAGCTGTTTTTT,CASSINRVGTGELFF
-,TRBV2,-,TRBJ1-2,TGTGCCAGCAGCCTACAGGGCGTTGAGGGCTACACCTTC,CASSLQGVEGYTF
-,TRBV5-4,-,TRBJ2-2,TGTGCCAGCAGCTTGGAGCCCGACTCTCACACCGGGGAGCTGTTTTTT,CASSLEPDSHTGELFF
-,TRBV2,-,TRBJ2-5,TGTGCCAGCAGTGGTTTGGGACGGTCCCAAGAGACCCAGTACTTC,CASSGLGRSQETQYF
TRBD1,TRBV5-4,-,TRBJ1-1,TGTGCCAGCAGCGGAACCTCGGGACAGTACACTGAAGCTTTCTTT,CASSGTSGQYTEAFF
TRBD1,TRBV14,-,TRBJ2-1,TGTGCCAGCAGCCAACGAACCGGGACAGTCTCCTACAATGAGCAGTTCTTC,CASSQRTGTVSYNEQFF
-,TRBV7-2,few,TRBJ1-2,TGTGCCAGCAGCCACAGACAGACACCCCCCTATGGCTACACCTTC,CASSHRQTPPYGYTF
-,TRBV6-1,-,TRBJ1-2,TGTGCCAGCAGTGGAAGGTCAGGGACAACCGACGGCTACACCTTC,CASSGRSGTTDGYTF
-,TRBV2,-,TRBJ1-3,TGTGCCAGCAGTGAAGCGCGAAACGCTGGAAACACCATATATTTT,CASSEARNAGNTIYF
-,TRBV7-2,-,TRBJ1-2,TGTGCCAGCAGCGGACGACAAGGGGCGGGAGGCTACACCTTC,CASSGRQGAGGYTF
TRBD2,TRBV13,-,TRBJ2-7,TGTGCCAGCAGCTTAGGGGGGTTAGCGGGAATCGACGAGCAGTACTTC,CASSLGGLAGIDEQYF
TRBD2,TRBV12-5,-,TRBJ2-7,TGTGCTAGTGGTTTGTTCCCCCGAGGGGGACTAGCGGGCGTGTACGAGCAGTACTTC,CASGLFPRGGLAGVYEQYF
-,TRBV5-6,-,TRBJ2-7,TGTGCCAGCACGGCAGGGCCCTACGAGCAGTACTTC,CASTAGPYEQYF
TRBD2,TRBV5-1,-,TRBJ2-5,TGCGCCAGCAGCTTGACTAGCGGGGGAGGAGGAGAGACCCAGTACTTC,CASSLTSGGGGETQYF
-,TRBV18,-,TRBJ2-7,TGTGCCAGCTCACCTTCGTCGAGTCAAGGGGACGAGCAGTACTTC,CASSPSSSQGDEQYF
TRBD1,TRBV27,-,TRBJ1-5,TGTGCCAGCAGTCTTCGGACAGGTAATCAGCCCCAGCATTTT,CASSLRTGNQPQHF
-,TRBV7-9,-,TRBJ2-3,TGTGCCAGCAGCTTCCGCAGAGATACGCAGTATTTT,CASSFRRDTQYF
-,TRBV7-3,-,TRBJ2-5,TGTGCCAGCAGTCCTACGGGGGCGCAAGAGACCCAGTACTTC,CASSPTGAQETQYF
-,TRBV19,-,TRBJ1-4,TGTGCCAGTACCGATCACAGGGTTCGGGGCGAAAAACTGTTTTTT,CASTDHRVRGEKLFF
-,TRBV4-2,-,TRBJ2-7,TGTGCCAGCAGCCAACCGACTAGAACCTACGAGCAGTACTTC,CASSQPTRTYEQYF
-,TRBV5-1,-,TRBJ1-1,TGCGCCAGCAGCTTGAACACGGTCATTTCCACTGAAGCTTTCTTT,CASSLNTVISTEAFF
-,TRBV6-5,-,TRBJ2-7,TGTGCCAGCAGTTACTCGGACAGCGTCTACGAGCAGTACTTC,CASSYSDSVYEQYF
-,TRBV2,-,TRBJ2-7,TGTGCCAGCAGTCAGTACTACGAGCAGTACTTC,CASSQYYEQYF
TRBD1,TRBV2,-,TRBJ2-7,TGTGCCAGCAGTGCACAGGGGGCCAGGTACGAGCAGTACTTC,CASSAQGARYEQYF
-,TRBV9,few,TRBJ1-5,TGTGCCAGCAGCTCTCGCAGTTCCCTTTTGCCCCAGCATTTT,CASSSRSSLLPQHF
-,TRBV6-1,-,TRBJ2-7,TGTGCCAGCAGTGACGTAACCTACGAGCAGTACTTC,CASSDVTYEQYF
-,TRBV4-1,-,TRBJ1-2,TGCGCCAGCAGCCAAGATGAATCTAACTATGGCTACACTTTC,CASSQDESNYGYTF
-,TRBV6-1,-,TRBJ1-4,TGTGCCAGCAGTGCGTCCCCAGCCACAAATGAAAAACTGTTTTTT,CASSASPATNEKLFF
TRBD1,TRBV6-1,few,TRBJ2-3,TGTGCCAGCAGACTCGGGACAGCCACAGATACGCAGTATTTT,CASRLGTATDTQYF
TRBD1,TRBV6-6,-,TRBJ2-3,TGTGCCAGCAGAACCGACAGGGGCACAGATACGCAGTATTTT,CASRTDRGTDTQYF
-,TRBV2,once,TRBJ1-2,TGTGCCAGCAGCAAACAGGTGGACTATGGCTACACCTTC,CASSKQVDYGYTF
-,TRBV10-3,-,TRBJ2-1,TGTGCCACCGAAACCCGTTCTAGCGCCAGAGACTCCTACAATGAGCAGTTCTTC,CATETRSSARDSYNEQFF
TRBD2,TRBV11-2,-,TRBJ2-7,TGTGCCAGCAGCTCCCTAAGGACTAGCCTCTACGAGCAGTACTTC,CASSSLRTSLYEQYF
TRBD1,TRBV29-1,-,TRBJ1-5,TGCAGCGCCCAAACAGGGGTTAGCAATCAGCCCCAGCATTTT,CSAQTGVSNQPQHF
-,TRBV11-2,-,TRBJ1-6,TGTGCCAGCAGCTCGGTTGGTCCAAATTCACCCCTCCACTTT,CASSSVGPNSPLHF
-,TRBV11-2,-,TRBJ2-3,TGTGCCAGCAGCCACCGGGAGCTTCTCATCACAGATACGCAGTATTTT,CASSHRELLITDTQYF
TRBD2,TRBV7-2,-,TRBJ2-7,TGTGCCAGCAAGACTAGCGGGGCCTCCTACGAGCAGTACTTC,CASKTSGASYEQYF
-,TRBV27,once,TRBJ1-3,TGTGCCAGCAGTTTATCGGCCACAGGGGGAAACACCATATATTTT,CASSLSATGGNTIYF
TRBD1,TRBV7-9,few,TRBJ1-4,TGTGCCAGCAGCTTGGGACAGGGGGATGAAAAACTGTTTTTT,CASSLGQGDEKLFF